These 8 T cell receptor beta chains came from one sample sequenced in a study of blood T cell repertoires in COVID-19. Method: immunoSEQ multiplex PCR; TCRdb's copy keeps in-frame clones and lacks some. The sample lists more than 65,000 clones, 75% to 85% occurring once. The sequencing input was peripheral blood. These receptors all come from a woman aged 50 to 60 with acute or convalescent COVID-19.

V and J are TRBV28 and TRBJ1-1; 9 nucleotides line up with TRBD1. The CDR3 runs to 13 residues. Looked up from germline, CDR1 is MDHEN and CDR2 is SYDVKM. The V segment lost 6 bases and the J segment 1 base; nucleotides outside the gene matches: 0. The CDR3 spells CASRGQGNTEAFF. For the CDR3, the DNA is TGTGCCAGCAGGGGACAGGGGAACACTGAAGCTTTCTTT.

This clone has a handful of counts. The chain employs TRBV28 and TRBJ1-2; possible D gene TRBD1, 5 bases. The germline V gene has CDR1 MDHEN and CDR2 SYDVKM. This CDR3 comprises 13 residues. Trimming removed 3 bases at V and 4 bases at J, with 9 bases between. The CDR3 region has the DNA TGTGCCAGCAGTTTGGTAGGGGCCTATGGCTACACCTTC. Encoded protein: CASSLVGAYGYTF.

This clone has only a few counts. V is TRBV18 and J is TRBJ2-5; D is undetermined. This CDR3 contains 11 residues. The germline V gene has CDR1 KGHSH and CDR2 LQKENI. V was trimmed by 2 bases and J by 5 bases, leaving 3 bases between them. The CDR3 nucleotides read TGTGCCAGCTCACCATCGGAGACCCAGTACTTC. Its translation is CASSPSETQYF.

The chain carries TRBV6-5 and TRBJ2-7; the match to TRBD2 covers 7 bases. The J segment lost 2 bases and the V segment lost 0 bases, leaving 7 bases of the junction unmatched. The length of the CDR3 is 16 residues. Germline CDR1 is MNHEY and CDR2 is SVGAGI. The CDR3 DNA follows: TGTGCCAGCAGTTACTCAGTAGGAGCGGGAACCTACGAGCAGTACTTC. It encodes CASSYSVGAGTYEQYF.

The rearrangement uses TRBV7-3 and TRBJ2-1, with 9 bases lining up with TRBD2. V shed 5 bases, J shed 0 bases, and the junction held 8 bases outside the gene matches. In germline, CDR1 is SGHTA, CDR2 FQGTGA. The CDR3 consists of 17 residues. This CDR3 is CASSKRGGGASYNEQFF. The CDR3 DNA follows: TGTGCCAGCAGCAAAAGAGGCGGGGGGGCCTCCTACAATGAGCAGTTCTTC.

The gene calls are TRBV7-2 and TRBJ2-1; possible D gene TRBD2, 6 bases. The CDR3 contains 15 residues. With 3 bases removed from V and 4 bases from J, the gap between germline ends came to 13 bases. Germline CDR1 and CDR2: SGHTA and FQGNSA. Here the CDR3 reads CASSFSGLPYNEQFF. The DNA of the CDR3 is TGTGCCAGCAGCTTTTCGGGACTGCCGTACAATGAGCAGTTCTTC. The full variable domain, rest sourced from reference TRBV7-2 and TRBJ2-1, is GAGVSQSPSNKVTEKGKDVELRCDPISGHTALYWYRQSLGQGLEFLIYFQGNSAPDKSGLPSDRFSAERTGGSVSTLTIQRTQQEDSAVYLCASSFSGLPYNEQFFGPGTRLTVL.

This chain links TRBV11-2 with TRBJ2-2, with a possible D match to TRBD2 (7 bases). Germline V gene data show CDR1 as SGHAT and CDR2 as FQNNGV. Trimming shortened V by 5 bases and J by 0 bases, and 16 bases separated the two germline ends. The CDR3 length is 17 residues. This CDR3 is CASSPLMGGPNTGELFF. The CDR3 region has the DNA TGTGCCAGCAGCCCCCTAATGGGGGGGCCGAACACCGGGGAGCTGTTTTTT.

The chain uses TRBV5-1 and TRBJ2-7, with 10 bases aligning to TRBD1. Trimming at V came to 4 bases and at J to 10 bases, leaving 5 bases not matched to a gene. Germline V gene lookup returns CDR1 SGHRS and CDR2 YFSETQ. The CDR3 length is 12 residues. The CDR3 loop is CASSQDRGRQYF. Written as DNA, the CDR3 is TGCGCCAGCAGCCAGGACAGGGGGAGACAGTACTTC.